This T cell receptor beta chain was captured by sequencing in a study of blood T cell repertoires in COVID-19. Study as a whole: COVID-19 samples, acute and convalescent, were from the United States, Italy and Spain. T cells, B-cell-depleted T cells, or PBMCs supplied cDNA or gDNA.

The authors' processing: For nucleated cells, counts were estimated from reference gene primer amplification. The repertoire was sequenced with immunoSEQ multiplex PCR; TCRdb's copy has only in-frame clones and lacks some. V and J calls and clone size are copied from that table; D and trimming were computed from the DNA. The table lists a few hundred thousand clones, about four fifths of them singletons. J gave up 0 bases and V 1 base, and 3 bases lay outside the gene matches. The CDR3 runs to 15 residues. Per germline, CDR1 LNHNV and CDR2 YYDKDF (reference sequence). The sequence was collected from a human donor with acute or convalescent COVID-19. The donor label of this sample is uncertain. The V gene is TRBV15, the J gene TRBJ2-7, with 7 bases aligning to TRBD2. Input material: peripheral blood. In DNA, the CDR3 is TGTGCCACCAGCAGAGGGGGGGAGGGCTCCTACGAGCAGTACTTC. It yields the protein CATSRGGEGSYEQYF.